These 26 T cell receptor beta chains originate from one sample sequenced in a study of blood T cell repertoires in COVID-19. TCRdb's table, derived via immunoSEQ multiplex PCR, lists solely in-frame clones and lacks some. The sample gives about 240,000 clones, around 85% of which show up once; 3.3% is in the top ten. The sample comprised PBMCs or T cells enriched from blood (not recorded which). The receptors come from a woman aged 40 to 49 with acute COVID-19.

CDR3 in amino acids: CASSEGQRTYEQYF. CDR3 sequence (DNA): TGTGCCAGCAGCGAGGGACAGAGAACCTACGAGCAGTACTTC. The rearrangement joins TRBV9 to TRBJ2-7; 7 nucleotides line up with TRBD1. J was trimmed by 2 bases and V by 3 bases; bases with no gene match: 5. Per germline, CDR1 SGDLS and CDR2 YYNGEE. The CDR3 contains 14 residues. Complete variable domain (other parts from reference TRBV9 and TRBJ2-7): DSGVTQTPKHLITATGQRVTLRCSPRSGDLSVYWYQQSLDQGLQFLIQYYNGEERAKGNILERFSAQQFPDLHSELNLSSLELGDSALYFCASSEGQRTYEQYFGPGTRLTVT.

The genes are TRBV7-9 and TRBJ2-7; TRBD1 matches at 8 bases. The V segment lost 1 base and the J segment 2 bases; nucleotides outside the gene matches: 4. The CDR3 totals 15 residues. Germline assignment: CDR1 SEHNR and CDR2 FQNEAQ (reference sequence). CDR3 DNA sequence: TGTGCCAGCAGCTTAGGGACAGGGCCTACCTACGAGCAGTACTTC. This translates into CASSLGTGPTYEQYF.

This clone has just one count. The V and J genes are TRBV10-3 and TRBJ1-1, with TRBD1 matching 7 bases. V lost 4 bases and J lost 0; bases outside the gene matches: 8. The CDR3 is 16 residues long. Germline loops: CDR1 ENHRY, CDR2 SYGVKD. The CDR3 protein is CAISATTGLLNTEAFF. Written as DNA, the CDR3 is TGTGCCATCAGTGCGACGACAGGGCTTTTGAACACTGAAGCTTTCTTT.

The V and J genes are TRBV6-5 and TRBJ2-1; TRBD2 agrees at 9 bases. V dropped 4 bases and J dropped 8; count of bases not matched to a gene: 3. The CDR3 spans 13 residues. Germline assignment: CDR1 MNHEY and CDR2 SVGAGI. In nucleotides, the CDR3 is TGTGCCAGCAGTTCGGGCGGGGGGGATGAGCAGTTCTTC. Amino acid sequence: CASSSGGGDEQFF.

The chain carries TRBV29-1 and TRBJ1-1; the match to TRBD1 covers 8 bases. Germline V lookup: CDR1 SQVTM, CDR2 ANQGSEA. There are 13 residues in the CDR3. Trimming took 7 bases from V and 4 from J; bases not matched to a gene: 8. The CDR3 region has the DNA TGCAGCGCCGAACCAGGGGGCGTCACTGAAGCTTTCTTT. Encoded protein: CSAEPGGVTEAFF.

This clone is a singleton in its sample. J is TRBJ2-5 and V is TRBV9; tentative D call: TRBD2 (6 bases). CDR3 size: 16 residues. The germline V and J ends were trimmed by 4 bases and 4 bases, with 20 bases remaining between them. Germline lookup yields CDR1 SGDLS and CDR2 YYNGEE. The CDR3 is CASSPEVGGDLETQYF. CDR3 nucleotides: TGTGCCAGCAGCCCAGAGGTGGGGGGAGATCTAGAGACCCAGTACTTC.

The rearrangement uses TRBV14 and TRBJ2-7; D is ambiguous. Germline CDR1 is SGHDN and CDR2 is FVKESK. The CDR3 loop spans 15 amino acids. The V and J ends lost 4 bases and 6 bases respectively, with 19 bases between them. DNA of the CDR3: TGTGCCAGCAGCCGTAATATGGTGGCATCGGGCGAGCAGTACTTC. Translated: CASSRNMVASGEQYF.

This chain connects TRBV9 to TRBJ1-1, with TRBD1 as a possible D gene (5 bases). The CDR3 runs 14 residues. Germline CDR1 SGDLS, CDR2 YYNGEE. Between the trimmed V and J ends, which lost 6 bases and 7 bases, there was a span of 19 bases. CDR3 sequence: CASNLEGQGREAFF. CDR3 nucleotides: TGTGCCAGCAACTTAGAAGGGCAGGGCCGTGAAGCTTTCTTT.

This chain uses TRBV10-2 with TRBJ2-5; D is possibly TRBD2 (6 bases). From germline, CDR1 is WSHSY and CDR2 SAAADI. V shed 6 bases and J shed 5 bases, with 16 bases lying between them. This CDR3 contains 14 residues. For the CDR3, the DNA is TGCGCCAGCAGGTTAGCGGAAAGAGGGGAGACCCAGTACTTC. It codes for CASRLAERGETQYF.

The chain joins TRBV3-1 (or the pseudogene TRBV3-2) to TRBJ1-4; D ambiguous. The CDR3 extends over 12 amino acids. Trimming stripped 0 bases from V and 14 bases from J, with 10 bases between. Looked up from germline, CDR1 is LGHDT and CDR2 is YNNKEL (reference sequence). The CDR3: CASSQDSLRLFF. The CDR3 DNA follows: TGTGCCAGCAGCCAAGACAGTTTACGTCTGTTTTTT.

The genes are TRBV19 and TRBJ2-1; 7 bases align to TRBD1. The CDR3 loop spans 15 amino acids. CDR1 and CDR2 from the germline V gene are LNHDA and SQIVND (reference sequence). V shed 5 bases and J 10 bases; nucleotides not matched to a gene: 14. CDR3 DNA: TGTGCCAGTAGTCTGGAAAGTAGGGGGCCGCAGGAGCAGTTCTTC. This sequence encodes CASSLESRGPQEQFF.

The V gene is TRBV19, the J gene TRBJ1-4, with D unresolved. Deletions cut 0 bases from V and 8 bases from J, with 16 bases between. The CDR3 loop spans 16 amino acids. Per germline, CDR1 LNHDA and CDR2 SQIVND (reference sequence). The CDR3: CASSIDLSEPEEKLFF. For the CDR3, the DNA is TGTGCCAGTAGTATAGATCTCAGCGAACCCGAGGAAAAACTGTTTTTT.

Concerning this clone: An end of the junction differs from the germline gene, which may be a read error. The rearrangement joins TRBV2 to TRBJ2-3; D is possibly TRBD1 (6 bases). CDR1 and CDR2 (germline): SNHLY, FYNNEI. CDR3 length: 13 amino acids. CDR3 residues: CASTEMGADTQYF. The DNA for the CDR3 is TGTGCCAGCACTGAAATGGGGGCTGATACGCAGTATTTT.

The chain is built from TRBV19 and TRBJ1-5; weak D call: TRBD1 (5 bases). CDR1 is LNHDA, CDR2 SQIVND, per germline (reference sequence). This CDR3 is 13 amino acids long. The V gene lost 6 bases and the J gene lost 11 bases, with 17 bases spanning the gap. CDR3 in DNA: TGTGCCAGTAGCCCGGGGGGAGACGGGGCCCAGCATTTT. Translating gives CASSPGGDGAQHF.

The chain couples TRBV2 to TRBJ2-3; TRBD2 matches at 8 bases. The V gene's germline CDR1 is SNHLY and CDR2 FYNNEI. Trimming removed 7 bases from V and 3 bases from J; junction bases left unmatched: 9. This CDR3 comprises 15 residues. In DNA, the CDR3 is TGTGCCAGCATCTTCGAAAGCGGGAGTACAGATACGCAGTATTTT. This encodes CASIFESGSTDTQYF.

V is TRBV7-8 and J is TRBJ1-5, with D possibly TRBD1 on 6 matching bases. Germline values: CDR1 SGHVS, CDR2 FQNEAQ. V was trimmed by 3 bases and J by 2 bases, leaving 14 bases between them. This CDR3 is 16 amino acids long. CDR3 sequence reads: CASSLRARQGNQPQHF. DNA of the CDR3: TGTGCCAGCAGCTTGCGAGCTCGACAGGGCAATCAGCCCCAGCATTTT.

In its sample, this clone was seen a few times. V usage is TRBV6-1 and J usage is TRBJ2-7, with D hard to call. The CDR3 extends over 14 amino acids. V was pared by 1 base and J by 0 bases, with 7 bases between. Germline-derived CDR1 and CDR2 are MNHNS and SASEGT. Written as DNA, the CDR3 is TGTGCCAGCAGTGAAGTACAAAACTCCTACGAGCAGTACTTC. Translated, it gives CASSEVQNSYEQYF.

V is TRBV11-3 and J is TRBJ2-7; tentative D call: TRBD2 (5 bases). Germline loops: CDR1 SGHNT, CDR2 YENEEA. This CDR3 has 15 residues. The V and J ends lost 1 base and 3 bases respectively, with 13 bases between them. Here the CDR3 DNA reads TGTGCCAGCAGCTTAGGATCCGGGATTCTCTACGAGCAGTACTTC. It yields the protein CASSLGSGILYEQYF.

The rearrangement joins TRBV7-3 to TRBJ2-7; 10 bases are a match to TRBD1. The V gene's germline CDR1 is SGHTA and CDR2 FQGTGA. The CDR3 extends over 15 amino acids. V lost 2 bases and J lost 3; bases outside the gene matches: 4. The CDR3 DNA sequence: TGTGCCAGCAGCTTAGTTGGGACAGGGGTCTACGAGCAGTACTTC. Translation: CASSLVGTGVYEQYF.

This chain connects TRBV5-5 to TRBJ2-7, with 8 bases identical to TRBD1. This CDR3 is built from 16 residues. Germline V gene sequence: CDR1 SGHKS, CDR2 YYEKEE (reference sequence). J lost 1 base, V lost 4 bases, and 10 bases had no gene match. For the CDR3, the DNA is TGTGCCAGCAGCAATGTGCAGGGGGCAATTTCCTACGAGCAGTACTTC. Amino acid sequence: CASSNVQGAISYEQYF.

The rearrangement joins TRBV5-1 to TRBJ2-5; possibly TRBD2 for D (6 bases). This CDR3 is built from 13 residues. Germline CDR1 is SGHRS and CDR2 is YFSETQ. Trimming removed 0 bases from V and 5 bases from J, with 8 bases in between. The CDR3 coding sequence is TGCGCCAGCAGCTTGGACGCGGGGGAGACCCAGTACTTC. Translating it yields CASSLDAGETQYF. Complete variable domain (other parts from reference TRBV5-1 and TRBJ2-5): KAGVTQTPRYLIKTRGQQVTLSCSPISGHRSVSWYQQTPGQGLQFLFEYFSETQRNKGNFPGRFSGRQFSNSRSEMNVSTLELGDSALYLCASSLDAGETQYFGPGTRLLVL.

The chain recombines TRBV25-1 with TRBJ1-4; 9 positions agree with TRBD1. The CDR3 length is 15 residues. Trimming cost V 4 bases and J 2 bases; bases outside gene matches: 2. Germline CDR1 MGHDK, CDR2 SYGVNS. Written as DNA, the CDR3 is TGTGCCAGCAGTGGACAGGGGGGGACTAATGAAAAACTGTTTTTT. This translates into CASSGQGGTNEKLFF. Full variable domain (outside the CDR3, taken from reference TRBV25-1 and TRBJ1-4): EADIYQTPRYLVIGTGKKITLECSQTMGHDKMYWYQQDPGMELHLIHYSYGVNSTEKGDLSSESTVSRIRTEHFPLTLESARPSHTSQYLCASSGQGGTNEKLFFGSGTQLSVL.

The V gene is TRBV3-1 (or the pseudogene TRBV3-2), the J gene TRBJ1-2; D is possibly TRBD1 (6 bases). CDR1 is LGHDT, CDR2 YNNKEL, per germline (reference sequence). CDR3 length equals 12 residues. V was shortened by 1 base and J by 8 bases, with 8 bases between the two germline ends. The CDR3 sequence: CASSQAGVGYTF. CDR3 DNA sequence: TGTGCCAGCAGCCAAGCAGGGGTAGGCTACACCTTC.

The J gene is TRBJ1-5, the V gene TRBV19; 7 bases agree with TRBD1. The CDR3 runs 14 residues. Germline lookup yields CDR1 LNHDA and CDR2 SQIVND (reference sequence). V shed 5 bases, J shed 6 bases, and the junction held 7 bases outside the gene matches. The CDR3 DNA reads TGTGCCAGTAGTCAACAGGGGAGCGGTCAGCCCCAGCATTTT. Encoded protein: CASSQQGSGQPQHF.

The count of this clone is one. The rearrangement links TRBV3-1 (or the pseudogene TRBV3-2) to TRBJ2-7; D not resolved. CDR3 length: 15 amino acids. Germline CDR1 is LGHDT and CDR2 is YNNKEL (reference sequence). Trimming shortened V by 0 bases and J by 0 bases, and 9 bases separated the two germline ends. The CDR3 reads CASSQDLGHSYEQYF. DNA for the CDR3: TGTGCCAGCAGCCAAGATCTAGGCCACTCCTACGAGCAGTACTTC.

In this sample, this clone turned up a few times. The gene calls are TRBV18 and TRBJ1-6, with 7 positions matching TRBD1. This CDR3 is 15 amino acids long. Germline CDR1 is KGHSH and CDR2 is LQKENI. With V trimmed by 6 bases and J by 5 bases, 7 bases remained unmatched. The CDR3 DNA is TGTGCCAGCTCTCTATCGGGACAGAATAATTCACCCCTCCACTTT. It codes for CASSLSGQNNSPLHF.